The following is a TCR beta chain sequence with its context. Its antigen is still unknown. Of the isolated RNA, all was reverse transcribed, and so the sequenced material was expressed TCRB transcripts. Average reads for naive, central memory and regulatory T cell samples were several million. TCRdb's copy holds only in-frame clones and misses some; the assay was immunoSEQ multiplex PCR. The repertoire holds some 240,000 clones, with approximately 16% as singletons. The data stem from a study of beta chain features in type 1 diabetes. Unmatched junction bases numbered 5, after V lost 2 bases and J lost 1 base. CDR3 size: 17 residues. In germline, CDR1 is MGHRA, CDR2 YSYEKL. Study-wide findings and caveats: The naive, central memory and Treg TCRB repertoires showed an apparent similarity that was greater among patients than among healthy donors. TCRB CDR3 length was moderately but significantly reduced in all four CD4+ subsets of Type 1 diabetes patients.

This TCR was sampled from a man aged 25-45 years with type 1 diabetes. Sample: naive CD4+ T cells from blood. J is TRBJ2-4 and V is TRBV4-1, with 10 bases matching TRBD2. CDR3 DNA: TGCGCCAGCAGCCAACCGACTAGCGGGCTCGCCAAAAACATTCAGTACTTC. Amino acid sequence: CASSQPTSGLAKNIQYF.